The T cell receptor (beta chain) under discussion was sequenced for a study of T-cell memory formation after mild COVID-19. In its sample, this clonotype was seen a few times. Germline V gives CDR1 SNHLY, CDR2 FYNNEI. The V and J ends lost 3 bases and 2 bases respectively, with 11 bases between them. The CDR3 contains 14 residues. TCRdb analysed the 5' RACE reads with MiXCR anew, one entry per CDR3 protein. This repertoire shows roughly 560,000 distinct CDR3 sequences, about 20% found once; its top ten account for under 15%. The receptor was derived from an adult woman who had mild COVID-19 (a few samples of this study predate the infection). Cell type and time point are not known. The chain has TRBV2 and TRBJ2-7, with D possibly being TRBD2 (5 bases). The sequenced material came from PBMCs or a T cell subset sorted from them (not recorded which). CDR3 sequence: CASSESSVTYEQYF. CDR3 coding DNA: TGTGCCAGCAGTGAGAGTAGCGTCACCTACGAGCAGTACTTC.